A selection of T cell receptor beta chains follows, all from one sample in a study of cytomegalovirus exposure and HLA in healthy donors. Profiling relied on immunoSEQ multiplex PCR, and the TCRdb table lists in-frame clones only, not all of them. Of approximately 220,000 clones listed, approximately 82% are singletons. Sequencing input: PBMCs. Receptors originate from a man younger than 35 in good health and CMV-seronegative. Both conserved end residues are part of each CDR3.

j_call v_call cdr3_aa
TRBJ1-2 TRBV28 CASMEDGYTF
TRBJ2-3 TRBV5-1 CASSLGGGSSTDTQYF
TRBJ2-2 TRBV5-1 CASSYETGNTGELFF
TRBJ2-2 TRBV18 CASSPPGGRITGELFF
TRBJ1-1 TRBV6-5 CASSWGRGQDTEAFF
TRBJ1-2 TRBV11-2 CASSPRGGNYGYTF
TRBJ2-7 TRBV6-1 CASSGDRGDVQYF
TRBJ2-5 TRBV6-6 CASSYTNDRQETQYF
TRBJ1-5 TRBV6-1 CASSPGTGVQPQHF
TRBJ2-3 TRBV19 CASSQQWTSGTDTQYF
TRBJ2-7 TRBV7-2 CASSNGGGQAYEQYF
TRBJ2-5 TRBV6-1 CASSGLAGDVETQYF
TRBJ2-1 TRBV29-1 CSVGDVEQFF
TRBJ2-7 TRBV5-1 CASSLAIDIYEQYF
TRBJ2-7 TRBV27 CASSPLTSLYSEYYEQYF
TRBJ2-7 TRBV7-6 CASSLGARTYEQYF
TRBJ2-1 TRBV28 CASSLSPTSFEQFF
TRBJ1-1 TRBV5-4 CASSKAPRGAMNTEAFF
TRBJ2-1 TRBV9 CASSVGVGGEQFF
TRBJ1-1 TRBV5-1 CASSRTGGTNTEAFF
TRBJ2-7 TRBV4-1 CASSLGQGPYEQYF
TRBJ2-1 TRBV30 CAWSGSGRANEQFF
TRBJ1-1 TRBV18 CASSPRGQKNTEAFF
TRBJ2-3 TRBV5-4 CASSLDSGADTQYF
TRBJ1-5 TRBV9 CASSVGDRGEPQHF
TRBJ1-5 TRBV28 CASTDSGTGNQPQHF
TRBJ1-5 TRBV10-3 CAISDPSGGPSNQPQHF
TRBJ1-1 TRBV7-3 CASSSTGNTEAFF
TRBJ2-1 TRBV11-2 CASSSSGSLSNEQFF
TRBJ2-1 TRBV9 CASSVAEGRSSYNEQLF
TRBJ1-2 TRBV30 CAWGQGVDYGYTF
TRBJ2-1 TRBV7-3 CASSSQGALEQFF
TRBJ1-1 TRBV5-6 CASSDTLNTEAFF
TRBJ2-5 TRBV28 CASRQGARETQYF
TRBJ1-5 TRBV27 CASRGGGLGPQHF
TRBJ1-4 TRBV28 CASSSPRTANEKLFF
TRBJ2-7 TRBV11-2 CASSLVRGGSSHEQYF
TRBJ1-2 TRBV6-5 CASSYSRGYGYTF
TRBJ2-7 TRBV6-7 CAHGGRGSIYEQYF
TRBJ2-1 TRBV25-1 CASSDRPGQGAIYNEQFF
TRBJ1-4 TRBV7-9 CASSSVGEKLFF
TRBJ1-1 TRBV5-1 CASSLDKPKTEAFF
TRBJ2-7 TRBV4-1 CASSQDWTSGSDEQYF
TRBJ1-3 TRBV25-1 CASKEDGFSGNTIYF